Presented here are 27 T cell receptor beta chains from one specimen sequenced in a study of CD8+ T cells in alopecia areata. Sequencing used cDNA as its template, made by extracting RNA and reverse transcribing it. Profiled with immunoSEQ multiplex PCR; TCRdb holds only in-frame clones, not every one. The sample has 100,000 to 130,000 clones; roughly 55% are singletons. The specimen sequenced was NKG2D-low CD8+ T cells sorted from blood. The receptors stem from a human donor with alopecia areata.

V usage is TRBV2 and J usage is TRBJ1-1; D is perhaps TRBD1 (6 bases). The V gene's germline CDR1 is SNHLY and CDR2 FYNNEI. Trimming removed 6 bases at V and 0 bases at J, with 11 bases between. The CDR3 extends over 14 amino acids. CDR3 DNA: TGTGCCAGCAGCAGGGGACGGTTGAACACTGAAGCTTTCTTT. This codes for CASSRGRLNTEAFF.

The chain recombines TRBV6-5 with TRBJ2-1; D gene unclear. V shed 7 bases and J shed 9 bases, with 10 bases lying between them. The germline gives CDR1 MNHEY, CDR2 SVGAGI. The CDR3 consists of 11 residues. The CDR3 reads CASTDLGEQFF. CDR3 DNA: TGTGCCAGCACCGATCTCGGTGAGCAGTTCTTC.

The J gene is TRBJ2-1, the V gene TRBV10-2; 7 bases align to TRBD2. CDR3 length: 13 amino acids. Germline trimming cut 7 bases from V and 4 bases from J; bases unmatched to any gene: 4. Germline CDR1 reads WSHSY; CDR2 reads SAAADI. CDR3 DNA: TGCGCCAGCACTAGCGGAACTTACAATGAGCAGTTCTTC. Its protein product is CASTSGTYNEQFF.

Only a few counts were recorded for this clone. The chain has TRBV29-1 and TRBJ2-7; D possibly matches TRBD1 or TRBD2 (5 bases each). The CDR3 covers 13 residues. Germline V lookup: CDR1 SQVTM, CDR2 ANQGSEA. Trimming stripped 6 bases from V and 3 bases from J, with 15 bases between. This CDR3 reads CSVRTGADYEQYF. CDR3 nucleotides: TGCAGCGTCCGAACCGGGGCCGACTACGAGCAGTACTTC.

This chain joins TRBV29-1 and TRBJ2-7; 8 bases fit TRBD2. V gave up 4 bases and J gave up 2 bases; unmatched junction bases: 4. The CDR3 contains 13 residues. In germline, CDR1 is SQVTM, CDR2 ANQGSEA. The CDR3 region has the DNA TGCAGCGTTGCTCGGGAGGGCCCCTACGAGCAGTACTTC. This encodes CSVAREGPYEQYF.

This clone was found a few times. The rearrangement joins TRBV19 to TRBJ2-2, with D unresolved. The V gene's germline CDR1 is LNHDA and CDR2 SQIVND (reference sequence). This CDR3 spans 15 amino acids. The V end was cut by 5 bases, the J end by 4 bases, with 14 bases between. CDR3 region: CASSWGLDVTGELFF. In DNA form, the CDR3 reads TGTGCCAGTAGTTGGGGTCTAGATGTCACCGGGGAGCTGTTTTTT.

DNA of the CDR3: TGCGCCAGCAGCGGGGGGACAGGGGTCAATCAGCCCCAGCATTTT. It is translated as CASSGGTGVNQPQHF. The V call is TRBV4-1, the J call TRBJ1-5, with TRBD1 matching 10 bases. Germline loops: CDR1 MGHRA, CDR2 YSYEKL. Trimming took 5 bases from V and 3 from J; bases not matched to a gene: 4. There are 15 residues in the CDR3.

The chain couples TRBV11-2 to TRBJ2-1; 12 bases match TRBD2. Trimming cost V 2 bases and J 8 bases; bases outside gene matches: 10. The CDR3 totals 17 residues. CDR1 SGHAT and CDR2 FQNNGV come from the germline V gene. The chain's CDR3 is CASSLSWASGRAHEQFF. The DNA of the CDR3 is TGTGCCAGCAGCTTAAGCTGGGCTAGCGGGAGGGCTCATGAGCAGTTCTTC.

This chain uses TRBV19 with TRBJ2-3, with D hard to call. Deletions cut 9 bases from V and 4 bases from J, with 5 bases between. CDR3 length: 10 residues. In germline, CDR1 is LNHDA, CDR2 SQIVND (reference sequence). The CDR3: CARHPDTQYF. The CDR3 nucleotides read TGTGCCAGGCACCCAGATACGCAGTATTTT. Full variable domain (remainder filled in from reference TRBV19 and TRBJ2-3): DGGITQSPKYLFRKEGQNVTLSCEQNLNHDAMYWYRQDPGQGLRLIYYSQIVNDFQKGDIAEGYSVSREKKESFPLTVTSAQKNPTAFYLCARHPDTQYFGPGTRLTVL.

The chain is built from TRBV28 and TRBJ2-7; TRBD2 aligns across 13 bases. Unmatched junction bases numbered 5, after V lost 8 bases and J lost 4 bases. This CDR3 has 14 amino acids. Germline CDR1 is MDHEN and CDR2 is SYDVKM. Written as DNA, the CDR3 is TGTGCCAGCTATAGGACTAGCGGGAGTTACGAGCAGTACTTC. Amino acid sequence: CASYRTSGSYEQYF.

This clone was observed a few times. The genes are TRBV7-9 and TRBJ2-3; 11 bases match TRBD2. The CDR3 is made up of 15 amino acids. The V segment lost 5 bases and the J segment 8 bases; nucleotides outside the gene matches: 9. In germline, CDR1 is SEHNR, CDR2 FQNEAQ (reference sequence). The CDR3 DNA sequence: TGTGCCAGCAGCCCTTCACTAGCGGGAGAAGTTACGCAGTATTTT. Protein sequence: CASSPSLAGEVTQYF. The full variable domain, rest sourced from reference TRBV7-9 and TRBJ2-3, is DTGVSQNPRHKITKRGQNVTFRCDPISEHNRLYWYRQTLGQGPEFLTYFQNEAQLEKSRLLSDRFSAERPKGSFSTLEIQRTEQGDSAMYLCASSPSLAGEVTQYFGPGTRLTVL.

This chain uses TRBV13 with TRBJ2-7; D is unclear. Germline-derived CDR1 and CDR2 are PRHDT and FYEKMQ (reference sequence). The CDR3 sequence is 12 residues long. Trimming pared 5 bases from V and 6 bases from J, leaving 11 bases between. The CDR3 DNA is TGTGCCAGCAGCCCCGGTCTGCTCGAGCAGTACTTC. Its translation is CASSPGLLEQYF.

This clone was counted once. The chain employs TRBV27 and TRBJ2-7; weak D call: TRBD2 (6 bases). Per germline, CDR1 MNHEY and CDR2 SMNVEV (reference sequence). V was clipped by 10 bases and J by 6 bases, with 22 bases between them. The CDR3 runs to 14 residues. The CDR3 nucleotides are TGTGCCACCCGTTTTGGTGGGGGGAGTCTCGAGCAGTACTTC. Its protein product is CATRFGGGSLEQYF.

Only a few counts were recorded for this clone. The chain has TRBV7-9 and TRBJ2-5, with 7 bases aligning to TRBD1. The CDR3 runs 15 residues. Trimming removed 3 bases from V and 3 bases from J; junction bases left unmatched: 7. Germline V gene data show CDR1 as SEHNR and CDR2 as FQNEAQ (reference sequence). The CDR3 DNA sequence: TGTGCCAGCAGCTTCATTAACAGGGGAAAAGAGACCCAGTACTTC. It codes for CASSFINRGKETQYF.

The CDR3 sequence is CASSIGWDSQYF. In DNA form, the CDR3 reads TGTGCCAGTAGTATAGGCTGGGACTCCCAGTATTTT. V usage is TRBV19 and J usage is TRBJ2-3; D is possibly TRBD2 (6 bases). The CDR3 length is 12 residues. Germline CDR1 and CDR2: LNHDA and SQIVND (reference sequence). The V gene lost 1 base and the J gene lost 12 bases, with 11 bases spanning the gap.

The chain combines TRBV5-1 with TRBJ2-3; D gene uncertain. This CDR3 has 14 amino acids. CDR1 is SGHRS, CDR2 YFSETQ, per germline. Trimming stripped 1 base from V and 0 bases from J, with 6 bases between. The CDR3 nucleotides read TGCGCCAGCAGCTTGAGCACTAGCACAGATACGCAGTATTTT. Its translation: CASSLSTSTDTQYF.

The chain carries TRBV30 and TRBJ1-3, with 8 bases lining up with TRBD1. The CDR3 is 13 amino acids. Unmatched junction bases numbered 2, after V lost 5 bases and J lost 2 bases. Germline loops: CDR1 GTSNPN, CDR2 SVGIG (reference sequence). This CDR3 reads CAWDRGAGNTIYF. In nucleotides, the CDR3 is TGTGCCTGGGACAGGGGAGCTGGAAACACCATATATTTT.

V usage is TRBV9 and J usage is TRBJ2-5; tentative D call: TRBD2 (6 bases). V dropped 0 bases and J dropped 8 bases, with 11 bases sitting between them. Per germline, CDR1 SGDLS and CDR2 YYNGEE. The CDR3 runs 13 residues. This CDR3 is CASSVEEGRTQYF. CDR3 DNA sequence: TGTGCCAGCAGCGTAGAGGAGGGGAGAACCCAGTACTTC.

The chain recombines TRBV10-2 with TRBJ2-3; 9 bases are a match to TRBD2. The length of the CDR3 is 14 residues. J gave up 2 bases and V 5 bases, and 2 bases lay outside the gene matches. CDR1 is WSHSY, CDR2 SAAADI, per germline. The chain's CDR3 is CASSTSGYTDTQYF. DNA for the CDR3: TGCGCCAGCAGTACTAGCGGGTACACAGATACGCAGTATTTT.

CDR3 residues: CASSPRTSPDIQYF. CDR3 sequence (DNA): TGTGCCAGCAGCCCCCGCACGAGCCCGGACATTCAGTACTTC. The chain recombines TRBV7-9 with TRBJ2-4; the D is unclear. The CDR3 is 14 amino acids. V lost 5 bases to trimming and J lost 8 bases, with 16 bases between them. Germline values: CDR1 SEHNR, CDR2 FQNEAQ (reference sequence). Drawing the rest from reference TRBV7-9 and TRBJ2-4, the complete variable domain is DTGVSQNPRHKITKRGQNVTFRCDPISEHNRLYWYRQTLGQGPEFLTYFQNEAQLEKSRLLSDRFSAERPKGSFSTLEIQRTEQGDSAMYLCASSPRTSPDIQYFGAGTRLSVL.

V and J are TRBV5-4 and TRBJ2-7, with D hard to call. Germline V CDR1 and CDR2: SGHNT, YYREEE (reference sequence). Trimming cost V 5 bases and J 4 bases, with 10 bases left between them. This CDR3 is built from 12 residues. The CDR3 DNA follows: TGTGCCAGCAGGGCAACCTTATACGAGCAGTACTTC. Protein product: CASRATLYEQYF.

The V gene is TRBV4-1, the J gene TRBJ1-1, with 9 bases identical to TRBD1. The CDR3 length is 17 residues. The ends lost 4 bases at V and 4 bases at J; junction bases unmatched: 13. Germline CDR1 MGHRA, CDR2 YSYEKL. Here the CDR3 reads CASSPITGGNGVTEAFF. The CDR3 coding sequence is TGCGCCAGCAGCCCTATCACAGGGGGCAATGGTGTCACTGAAGCTTTCTTT.

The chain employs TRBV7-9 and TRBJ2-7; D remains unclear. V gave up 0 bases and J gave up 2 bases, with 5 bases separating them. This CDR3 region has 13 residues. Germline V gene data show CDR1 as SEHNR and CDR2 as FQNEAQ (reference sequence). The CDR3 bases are TGTGCCAGCAGCTTAGCAGGCACCTACGAGCAGTACTTC. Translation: CASSLAGTYEQYF.

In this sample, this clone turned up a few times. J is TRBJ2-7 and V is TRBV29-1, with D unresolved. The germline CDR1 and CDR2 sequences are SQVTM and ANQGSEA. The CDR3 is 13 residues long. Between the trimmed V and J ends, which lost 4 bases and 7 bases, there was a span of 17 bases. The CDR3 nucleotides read TGCAGCGTTGGCCCCCACGGGTCGCAGGAGCAGTACTTC. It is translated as CSVGPHGSQEQYF.

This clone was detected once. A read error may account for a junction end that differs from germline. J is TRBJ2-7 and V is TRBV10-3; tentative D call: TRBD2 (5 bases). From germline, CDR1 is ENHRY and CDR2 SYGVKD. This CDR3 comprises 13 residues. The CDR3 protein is CASLMEDSSEQYF. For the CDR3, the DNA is TGTGCCTCCCTTATGGAGGATTCCTCCGAGCAGTACTTC.

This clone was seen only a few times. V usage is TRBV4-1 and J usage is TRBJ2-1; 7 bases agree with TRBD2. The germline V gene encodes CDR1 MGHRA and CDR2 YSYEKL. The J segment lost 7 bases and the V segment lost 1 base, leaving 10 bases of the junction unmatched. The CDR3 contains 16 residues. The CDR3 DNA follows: TGCGCCAGCAGCCAAGCTCGAAGCGGGATGTGGAATGAGCAGTTCTTC. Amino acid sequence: CASSQARSGMWNEQFF.

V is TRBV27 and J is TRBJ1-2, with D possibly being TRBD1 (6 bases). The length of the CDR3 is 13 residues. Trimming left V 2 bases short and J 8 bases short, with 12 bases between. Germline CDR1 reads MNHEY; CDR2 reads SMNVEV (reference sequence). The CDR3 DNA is TGTGCCAGCAGTTTAAGGGGGGGGCAGGGCTACACCTTC. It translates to CASSLRGGQGYTF.